The text below deals with one T cell receptor (beta chain). Which antigen it targets is not known. Base qualities are not provided; no much larger clone lies one nucleotide away. The data are from a study of T-cell memory formation after mild COVID-19 listed by TCRdb under 2021. About the full investigation: TCR sequence clusters from the two donors were largely donor specific. The cohort was made up of two young adult volunteers, one female and one male, who were previously healthy. In a couple of donors, T-cell clones that expanded and contracted after mild COVID-19 were followed by sequencing TCRalpha and TCRbeta repertoires longitudinally. What the research found in general, with its limitations: Contracting CD4+ clones turned up mainly in the CM and EM memory subsets, whereas EMRA was where CD8+ clones were enriched. Only two mild cases were covered by the study, and larger cohorts that include severe cases with pre-infection samples were considered necessary. Whether the second-wave clones peaking on day 37 were SARS-CoV-2 specific was not confirmed. The detection of some responding clones in pre-infection memory suggests that pre-existing cross-reactive memory T cells joined the SARS-CoV-2 response. From day 15 to 85, contracting clones showed balanced CD4/CD8 phenotypes, whereas a second wave of clones that expanded from day 15 to 37 leaned towards CD4+.

From a lookup of the germline V gene, CDR1 and CDR2 are KGHDR and SFDVKD. Its CDR3 holds 14 amino acids, cysteine through phenylalanine. The sequence is cut down to CDR3 DNA, 42 bases in frame from base 1. Trimming accounts for 3 bases at V and 6 bases at J, while the number of junction bases matched to no gene is 6. The instrument was an Illumina NovaSeq 6000. Using 5'RACE with constant-segment primers, TCRalpha and TCRbeta cDNA libraries were constructed, with sample barcodes and unique molecular identifiers added in the process. RNA was extracted from every sample with Trizol reagent. Library amplification was performed in two PCR steps, and a second sample barcode and Illumina TruSeq adapters were introduced in the second step. Sequencing of the libraries was done on an Illumina NovaSeq, producing 2 x 150 bp paired-end reads. The authors' pipeline ran thus. The reads were demultiplexed and collapsed into UMI-guided consensus sequences using migec v1.2.7. Using mixcr v2.1.11, UMI consensuses were aligned to TRA and TRB V and J templates and then assembled into clonotypes. A clonotype was counted as expanded or contracted only if both edgeR and NoisET called the change significant, with noise models trained on biological replicates. edgeR calls used a false discovery rate-adjusted p below 0.01 and a log2 fold-change threshold of 1. As an exploratory analysis of dynamics, PCA with hierarchical clustering was applied to max-normalized trajectories of the 1000 most abundant clonotypes. Each responding clone was given a CD4 or CD8 phenotype based on the CD4+ and CD8+ repertoires, which had been sequenced separately. The public reads were reprocessed in TCRdb via fastp at Q25 and MiXCR, keeping in-frame beta chains. Every entry covers one CDR3 protein and lists the most common genes and DNA from its rows. The V and J calls were not made by the authors but by TCRdb's processing. For this sample there are about 560,000 distinct CDR3 sequences; around 15% appear just once. 8.1% of the sample goes to the ten largest clones.

Ficoll-Paque density gradient centrifugation was used to isolate PBMCs. This sequence was found in an adult woman who had mild COVID-19 (a few samples of this study predate the infection). The sample titles of this study are shuffled in the database, so cell type and time point are left out; the donor was told from shared clones. The chain links TRBV24-1 with TRBJ1-2; a stretch of 7 junction bases matches TRBD1. The sequencing input was PBMCs or a T cell subset sorted from them (not recorded which). The DNA is as follows: TGTGCCACCAGTGATGGGGACAGAGCGGATGGCTACACCTTC. It translates as CATSDGDRADGYTF.